A single sample gave rise to the 30 T cell receptor beta chains below, sequenced in a study of blood T cell repertoires in COVID-19. Sequenced by immunoSEQ multiplex PCR; TCRdb stores in-frame clones only, minus some. The table shows about 140,000 clones, with 80% occurring only once. Sequenced material: peripheral blood. The receptors derive from a man between 65 and 80 years old who had recovered from COVID-19.

This clone was recorded once. The V gene is TRBV4-1, the J gene TRBJ2-7, with D possibly TRBD1 on 6 matching bases. CDR1 and CDR2 (germline): MGHRA, YSYEKL. V dropped 1 base and J dropped 2 bases, with 12 bases sitting between them. The CDR3 totals 15 residues. The CDR3 loop is CASSQANTGTYEQYF. The CDR3 nucleotides are TGCGCCAGCAGCCAAGCCAATACAGGGACCTACGAGCAGTACTTC.

This clone was seen a single time. The rearrangement links TRBV4-3 to TRBJ2-7, with 9 bases aligning to TRBD2. Germline CDR1 and CDR2: LGHNA and YSLEER. Trimming took 0 bases from V and 2 from J; bases not matched to a gene: 5. The CDR3 is made up of 16 amino acids. CDR3 sequence: CASSQDVAGGAYEQYF. CDR3 DNA: TGCGCCAGCAGCCAAGATGTCGCGGGAGGGGCCTACGAGCAGTACTTC.

V usage is TRBV7-8 and J usage is TRBJ2-5; 8 nucleotides line up with TRBD1. Trimming took 3 bases from V and 4 from J; bases not matched to a gene: 7. Germline loops: CDR1 SGHVS, CDR2 FQNEAQ. This CDR3 has 15 amino acids. CDR3 DNA sequence: TGTGCCAGCAGCTTTGACAGGGGAGGTGGAGAGACCCAGTACTTC. Translated: CASSFDRGGGETQYF.

This chain joins TRBV28 and TRBJ2-1; 8 bases match TRBD2. V trimming: 5 bases; J trimming: 1 base; junction bases outside the gene matches: 7. The CDR3 is 16 residues long. Germline V gene data show CDR1 as MDHEN and CDR2 as SYDVKM. The CDR3, as DNA: TGTGCCAGCAGTCATCCTAGCGGGCCTTCCTACAATGAGCAGTTCTTC. It encodes CASSHPSGPSYNEQFF.

This clone was seen a single time. The chain carries TRBV12-3 or TRBV12-4 and TRBJ1-2, with a tentative D call TRBD1 (6 bases). The length of the CDR3 is 13 residues. Trimming shortened V by 3 bases and J by 8 bases, and 13 bases separated the two germline ends. The chain's CDR3 is CASSFDRSGGYTF. DNA for the CDR3: TGTGCCAGCAGTTTCGACAGGTCGGGGGGCTACACCTTC.

The chain couples TRBV30 to TRBJ1-1, with a weak D call TRBD1 (6 bases). V lost 7 bases and J 3 bases, leaving 21 bases between the germline ends. This CDR3 is built from 15 residues. Germline V gene sequence: CDR1 GTSNPN, CDR2 SVGIG (reference sequence). This CDR3 is CASETRWTAYTEAFF. DNA for the CDR3: TGTGCCTCCGAAACACGATGGACAGCGTACACTGAAGCTTTCTTT.

The J gene is TRBJ1-4, the V gene TRBV30, with TRBD1 matching over 7 bases. The CDR3 is 13 amino acids. V gave up 6 bases and J gave up 7 bases; unmatched junction bases: 8. CDR1 is GTSNPN, CDR2 SVGIG, per germline (reference sequence). CDR3 coding DNA: TGTGCCTGCCCGGACAGGACAAGTGAAAAACTGTTTTTT. Its protein is CACPDRTSEKLFF.

The chain has TRBV5-3 and TRBJ1-2; possible D gene TRBD1, 6 bases. TRBV5-3 counts as an open reading frame of uncertain function. The CDR3 spans 18 residues. V was shortened by 4 bases and J by 7 bases, with 29 bases between the two germline ends. CDR3 amino acids: CARSRVGGHRGPTIGYTF. The CDR3 coding sequence is TGTGCCAGAAGCCGCGTGGGGGGGCATCGAGGGCCCACCATTGGCTACACCTTC.

The V and J genes are TRBV16 and TRBJ1-2; the D gene is possibly TRBD1 (5 bases). Deletions cut 6 bases from V and 0 bases from J, with 14 bases between. Per the germline V gene, CDR1 is KGHSY and CDR2 is FQNENV. The CDR3 covers 15 residues. This CDR3 reads CASRPNRPSNYGYTF. The CDR3 DNA reads as TGTGCCAGCAGGCCTAACAGGCCCTCTAACTATGGCTACACCTTC. Together with reference TRBV16 and TRBJ1-2, the CDR3 gives the full variable domain: GEEVAQTPKHLVRGEGQKAKLYCAPIKGHSYVFWYQQVLKNEFKFLISFQNENVFDETGMPKERFSAKCLPNSPCSLEIQATKLEDSAVYFCASRPNRPSNYGYTFGSGTRLTVV.

The rearrangement links TRBV14 to TRBJ1-1; no reliable D call. V gave up 4 bases and J gave up 0 bases, with 6 bases separating them. CDR1 is SGHDN, CDR2 FVKESK, per germline. The CDR3 extends over 13 amino acids. The CDR3 DNA follows: TGTGCCAGCAGCCCCAGTATGAACACTGAAGCTTTCTTT. Residues: CASSPSMNTEAFF.

This clone was recorded only once. The rearrangement links TRBV19 to TRBJ2-7, with TRBD1 as a possible D gene (5 bases). The CDR3 sequence is 14 residues long. The germline V gene has CDR1 LNHDA and CDR2 SQIVND (reference sequence). V lost 6 bases to trimming and J lost 3 bases, with 15 bases between them. The CDR3: CASRGAAGGYEQYF. DNA for the CDR3: TGTGCCAGTAGAGGGGCCGCCGGTGGCTACGAGCAGTACTTC.

This clone has a handful of counts. The chain uses TRBV10-3 and TRBJ1-2, with D possibly being TRBD1 (6 bases). The CDR3 totals 13 residues. Germline V gene lookup returns CDR1 ENHRY and CDR2 SYGVKD. Trimming took off 4 bases at V and 8 bases at J, with 14 bases between the two ends. CDR3 sequence reads: CAISGDKPGGYTF. The DNA for the CDR3 is TGTGCCATCAGTGGGGACAAACCGGGAGGCTACACCTTC.

This chain connects TRBV18 to TRBJ1-6; D uncertain. V dropped 0 bases and J dropped 10 bases, with 13 bases sitting between them. Germline V gives CDR1 KGHSH, CDR2 LQKENI. This CDR3 is 15 amino acids long. The CDR3 loop reads CASSPPEGGGSPLHF. The CDR3 DNA reads TGTGCCAGCTCACCACCAGAGGGAGGAGGATCACCCCTCCACTTT.

Turning to this clone: Other DNA sequences of this sample code for an identical CDR3. The chain carries TRBV27 and TRBJ2-3; 7 bases map to TRBD1. Germline V gene lookup returns CDR1 MNHEY and CDR2 SMNVEV (reference sequence). The CDR3 runs 15 residues. V was clipped by 6 bases and J by 3 bases; unmatched bases: 9. This chain's CDR3 is CASSPRDSGTDTQYF. The DNA of the CDR3 is TGTGCCAGCAGCCCAAGGGACAGTGGGACAGATACGCAGTATTTT.

V is TRBV18 and J is TRBJ2-7, with D perhaps TRBD2 (5 bases). The V end lost 2 bases, the J end lost 2 bases, and 19 bases lay between the germline ends. Per germline, CDR1 KGHSH and CDR2 LQKENI. CDR3 length equals 17 residues. CDR3 sequence (DNA): TGTGCCAGCTCACCAAGAGGTGTTCCGGGAACGGCCTACGAGCAGTACTTC. Amino acid sequence: CASSPRGVPGTAYEQYF.

The gene calls are TRBV6-2 or TRBV6-3 and TRBJ2-1; 15 nucleotides align to TRBD2. The J segment lost 7 bases and the V segment lost 6 bases, leaving 7 bases of the junction unmatched. CDR1 is MNHEY, CDR2 SVGEGT, per germline. The CDR3 sequence is 16 residues long. CDR3 amino acids: CASSSRTSGRGNEQFF. The CDR3 nucleotides are TGTGCCAGCAGCTCCCGGACTAGCGGGAGGGGTAATGAGCAGTTCTTC.

The rearrangement uses TRBV9 and TRBJ2-1; D unresolved. V was cut by 4 bases and J by 8 bases, with 13 bases left in between. The CDR3 covers 13 residues. Germline V CDR1 and CDR2: SGDLS, YYNGEE. This chain's CDR3 is CASSKDSIDEQFF. CDR3 bases: TGTGCCAGCAGCAAAGACTCGATCGATGAGCAGTTCTTC.

This clone came up a few times. This sequence joins TRBV27 and TRBJ1-2; 7 bases align to TRBD1. Trimming cost V 6 bases and J 4 bases; bases outside gene matches: 8. The CDR3 has 14 residues. CDR1 MNHEY and CDR2 SMNVEV come from the germline V gene (reference sequence). The CDR3 sequence: CASRQTGNAYGYTF. CDR3 sequence (DNA): TGTGCCAGCAGACAGACAGGGAACGCCTATGGCTACACCTTC.

The chain joins TRBV9 to TRBJ2-5; 8 bases align to TRBD2. The germline V gene encodes CDR1 SGDLS and CDR2 YYNGEE. The CDR3 has 15 amino acids. V lost 0 bases, J lost 5 bases, and 6 bases stayed unmatched. The chain's CDR3 is CASSVDSGSMETQYF. CDR3 coding DNA: TGTGCCAGCAGCGTAGACAGCGGGAGCATGGAGACCCAGTACTTC.

This sequence joins TRBV1 and TRBJ2-1; the table's D call, TRBD2, was not checked against the DNA. TRBV1 is a pseudogene locus. This CDR3 has 17 amino acids. The CDR3 here is CTSSHRTSGRGYNEQFF. The CDR3 DNA is TGCACCAGCAGCCATAGGACTAGCGGGAGAGGGTACAATGAGCAGTTCTTC.

The V call is TRBV4-3, the J call TRBJ1-4, with 11 positions matching TRBD1. The V gene's germline CDR1 is LGHNA and CDR2 YSLEER. The CDR3 spans 15 residues. The ends lost 4 bases at V and 4 bases at J; junction bases unmatched: 2. CDR3: CASSPGQGVNEKLFF. The CDR3 region has the DNA TGCGCCAGCAGCCCGGGACAGGGGGTTAATGAAAAACTGTTTTTT.

The chain couples TRBV5-1 to TRBJ2-5; TRBD2 is a possible D gene (6 bases). The CDR3 extends over 15 amino acids. V lost 3 bases and J lost 5, with 17 bases in between. CDR1 and CDR2 from the germline V gene are SGHRS and YFSETQ. CDR3 sequence (DNA): TGCGCCAGCAGCTCGGGACTTAGGGGTTGGGAGACCCAGTACTTC. This translates into CASSSGLRGWETQYF.

This chain connects TRBV19 to TRBJ2-7; the match to TRBD2 covers 10 bases. V dropped 0 bases and J dropped 2; count of bases not matched to a gene: 10. CDR1 is LNHDA and CDR2 is SQIVND in the germline V gene (reference sequence). This CDR3 region has 18 residues. Written as DNA, the CDR3 is TGTGCCAGTAGTATAGACACGGGAGGACTAGCGGAACCCTACGAGCAGTACTTC. It codes for CASSIDTGGLAEPYEQYF.

The chain recombines TRBV18 with TRBJ2-7; 7 nucleotides agree with TRBD1. Germline CDR1 and CDR2: KGHSH and LQKENI. Trimming took 6 bases from V and 3 from J; bases not matched to a gene: 14. The CDR3 is 16 residues long. The CDR3 DNA is TGTGCCAGCTCGTCCATCATCGGGACAGATCGCTACGAGCAGTACTTC. The encoded protein is CASSSIIGTDRYEQYF.

A single count supports this clone. The chain uses TRBV11-3 and TRBJ2-1; 7 positions agree with TRBD2. Germline V CDR1 and CDR2: SGHNT, YENEEA. Trimming at V came to 5 bases and at J to 2 bases, leaving 6 bases not matched to a gene. The CDR3 sequence is 15 residues long. CDR3 protein: CASSAAGTTYNEQFF. The CDR3 DNA reads TGTGCCAGCAGCGCGGCCGGGACTACCTACAATGAGCAGTTCTTC.

CDR3 protein: CASSPDRNQPQHF. CDR3 coding DNA: TGTGCCAGCAGTCCAGACAGGAATCAGCCCCAGCATTTT. This sequence joins TRBV12-3 or TRBV12-4 and TRBJ1-5; a possible D gene is TRBD1 (6 bases). The CDR3 covers 13 residues. Trimming took 5 bases from V and 4 from J, leaving 9 bases between them.

This rearrangement joins TRBV6-5 to TRBJ1-1; D ambiguous. Deletions cut 5 bases from V and 6 bases from J, with 13 bases between. Germline CDR1 and CDR2: MNHEY and SVGAGI. The CDR3 totals 13 residues. The CDR3: CASSREVGAEAFF. CDR3 nucleotide sequence: TGTGCCAGCAGTAGGGAGGTCGGTGCTGAAGCTTTCTTT.

The chain uses TRBV7-2 and TRBJ2-2, with no clear D. Germline CDR1 SGHTA, CDR2 FQGNSA. The CDR3 has 16 amino acids. V lost 1 base to trimming and J lost 1 base, with 10 bases between them. The CDR3 sequence is CASSLGQRMNTGELFF. CDR3 DNA: TGTGCCAGCAGCTTAGGCCAGCGAATGAACACCGGGGAGCTGTTTTTT.

V and J are TRBV4-1 and TRBJ2-7; D is possibly TRBD1 (5 bases). The CDR3 consists of 14 residues. Trimming cost V 1 base and J 5 bases, with 12 bases left between them. The germline CDR1 and CDR2 sequences are MGHRA and YSYEKL. CDR3 in amino acids: CASSQVTGVHEQYF. In DNA, the CDR3 is TGCGCCAGCAGCCAAGTTACAGGTGTCCACGAGCAGTACTTC.

The chain combines TRBV15 with TRBJ2-1, with 13 positions matching TRBD2. This CDR3 region has 17 residues. The germline V gene encodes CDR1 LNHNV and CDR2 YYDKDF (reference sequence). Trimming took 2 bases from V and 9 from J; bases not matched to a gene: 10. CDR3 in amino acids: CATSRNPGLAGAGEQFF. Written as DNA, the CDR3 is TGTGCCACCAGCAGAAATCCCGGACTAGCGGGAGCGGGTGAGCAGTTCTTC.